This T cell receptor beta chain was identified in a study of TIL therapy for anti-PD-1-resistant metastatic lung cancer. The immunoSEQ assay was v3. The repertoire was sequenced with immunoSEQ multiplex PCR; TCRdb's copy has only in-frame clones and lacks some. The sample shows 50,000 or so clones, 70% to 85% of them seen only once. The sample's time point: pre-treatment sample, taken before nivolumab and TIL therapy. Whole-study results and caveats: Treatment-naive, never-smoker and oncogene-addicted patients were overrepresented in this highly selected cohort.

This clone was seen just once. Its antigen is currently unknown. The specimen was blood, collected at baseline. The clonotype was recovered from a woman between 30 and 79 years old with non-small cell lung cancer.

The CDR3 loop reads CASSPHGHSGNTIYF. Here the CDR3 DNA reads TGTGCCAGCAGCCCCCATGGACACTCTGGAAACACCATATATTTT. The chain is built from TRBV11-2 and TRBJ1-3; D possibly corresponds to TRBD1 (5 bases). The CDR3 totals 15 residues. The V end lost 5 bases, the J end lost 0 bases, and 11 bases lay between the germline ends. Germline lookup yields CDR1 SGHAT and CDR2 FQNNGV.